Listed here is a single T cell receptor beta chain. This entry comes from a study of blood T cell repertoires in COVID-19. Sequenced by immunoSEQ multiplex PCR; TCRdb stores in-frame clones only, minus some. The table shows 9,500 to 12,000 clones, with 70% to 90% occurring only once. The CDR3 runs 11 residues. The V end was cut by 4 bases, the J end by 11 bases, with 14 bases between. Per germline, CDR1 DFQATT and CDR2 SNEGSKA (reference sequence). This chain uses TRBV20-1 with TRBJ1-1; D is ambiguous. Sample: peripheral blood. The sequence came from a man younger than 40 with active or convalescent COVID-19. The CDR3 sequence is CSATDWTLAFF. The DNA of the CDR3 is TGCAGTGCTACAGATTGGACTCTGGCTTTCTTT.